This TCR beta chain is drawn from a study of human T cells and chemical hapten exposure. For the study at large: Patients, a majority of them female, were diagnosed with alopecia areata, totalis or universalis.

The sample's time point: pre-sensitization, week 0. Treatment: therapeutic diphenylcyclopropenone sensitization with weekly scalp DPC. Blood collection took place prior to placing each patch test. It was the library that attached unique molecular identifiers to individual cDNA molecules. From the RACE reads, TCRdb called clonotypes with MiXCR, one entry per CDR3 protein. The sample records 150,000 to 200,000 distinct CDR3 sequences, roughly 30% being singletons. The germline gives CDR1 MNHEY, CDR2 SVGEGT. This CDR3 is built from 13 residues. The V end was cut by 7 bases, the J end by 0 bases, with 9 bases between.

This specimen was whole blood, taken in connection with sensitization to the hapten diphenylcyclopropenone (DPC). The sequence derives from a woman between 25 and 40 years old with alopecia areata. Some clones in this sample may be carry-over from other donors' samples. V usage is TRBV6-2 or TRBV6-3 and J usage is TRBJ1-1; D remains unclear. The DNA for the CDR3 is TGTGCCAGCAAACATCTAGTGAACACTGAAGCTTTCTTT. Its protein product is CASKHLVNTEAFF.